The entry that follows covers one T cell receptor beta chain sequence. This specimen belongs to a study of blood T cell repertoires in COVID-19. At the level of the study: Sites across the United States, Italy and Spain contributed samples from acute and convalescent COVID-19.

There are 15 residues in the CDR3. Germline CDR1 reads SEHNR; CDR2 reads FQNEAQ (reference sequence). V lost 4 bases, J lost 2 bases, and 6 bases stayed unmatched. Sequenced by immunoSEQ multiplex PCR; TCRdb stores in-frame clones only, minus some. This sample yields approximately 150,000 clones, of which 70% to 90% are seen a single time; about 5% belongs to the top ten. This clonotype was sampled from a human donor in a cohort sampled during active COVID-19. Material: peripheral blood. This chain links TRBV7-9 with TRBJ2-7; 9 bases are a match to TRBD1. CDR3 in DNA: TGTGCCAGCAGCTACCGGGACAGGGCACCCTACGAGCAGTACTTC. Amino acids: CASSYRDRAPYEQYF.